This TCR beta chain was documented in a study of blood T cell repertoires in COVID-19. Across the study: Italy, Spain and the United States were the sources of the convalescent and acute COVID-19 samples. T cells, B-cell-depleted T cells, or PBMCs supplied cDNA or gDNA.

V shed 2 bases and J 8 bases; nucleotides not matched to a gene: 20. Germline values: CDR1 MNHNS, CDR2 SASEGT. This CDR3 comprises 20 residues. Per the authors' pipeline: Amplifying reference gene primers gave estimates of nucleated cell counts. TCRdb's table, derived via immunoSEQ multiplex PCR, lists solely in-frame clones and lacks some. That table gives V, J and clone size, and the DNA gave D and trimming. The sample yields around 310,000 clones, around 91% seen once. The specimen was peripheral blood. This TCR derives from a woman in her 40s with COVID-19, enrolled during active disease. The V gene is TRBV6-1, the J gene TRBJ2-1; 11 bases agree with TRBD2. CDR3 residues: CASSEPQAGSGGAGPHEQFF. The CDR3, as DNA: TGTGCCAGCAGTGAACCTCAGGCGGGTAGCGGGGGGGCCGGTCCGCATGAGCAGTTCTTC.